This T cell receptor (beta chain) stems from a study of glioma-infiltrating T cells. Study-wide background: Samples included WHO grade II oligodendrogliomas or astrocytomas and initial-diagnosis grade IV glioblastomas.

A word on this clonotype: Its antigen is still unknown.

This CDR3 has 16 residues. V gave up 4 bases and J gave up 4 bases; unmatched junction bases: 11. General study points: Non-neoplastic patients had below-expected tissue-blood divergence, while all gliomas exceeded expectation.

The iRepertoire nested amplicon-rescue multiplex PCR amplified TCR alpha and beta CDR3s from RNA. MiXCR was run by TCRdb on the multiplex PCR reads, yielding one entry per CDR3 protein. This sample carries roughly 350,000 distinct CDR3 sequences, more than 35% of them seen once, and the ten largest clones take 12%. Sequencing was done on a sample of glioma tissue, nonneoplastic brain tissue, or PBMCs (not recorded which). The receptor was derived from a human donor with low-grade glioma or glioblastoma, undergoing nonglioma brain surgery, or in good health (not recorded which). The V gene is TRBV12-3 or TRBV12-4, the J gene TRBJ2-3, with TRBD1 identical over 7 bases. CDR3 bases: TGTGCCAGCAGTTGGGACAGCGGAGCAAAAGCAGATACGCAGTATTTT. As protein: CASSWDSGAKADTQYF.